The 9 T cell receptor beta chains in this list originate from one sample, sequenced in a study of T cells in Graves' hyperthyroidism and ophthalmopathy. Authors of the study amplified TCR beta CDR3 regions from RNA transcripts. Researchers ran a first-round RT-PCR on the TCR CDR3 using the HTBI primer set. MiXCR, run by TCRdb on the multiplex PCR reads, gives a single entry per CDR3 protein. The sample lists about 270,000 distinct CDR3 sequences, less than 30% occurring once. The sample consisted of blood. These receptors all come from a middle-aged man with Graves' hyperthyroidism that later progressed to Graves' ophthalmopathy.

In its sample, this clonotype was seen many times. The gene calls are TRBV2 and TRBJ2-7; 7 bases agree with TRBD2. V gave up 7 bases and J gave up 1 base; unmatched junction bases: 10. CDR1 is SNHLY, CDR2 FYNNEI, per germline. This CDR3 has 15 residues. This chain's CDR3 is CASTEGGSSSYEQYF. The CDR3 nucleotides are TGTGCCAGCACCGAAGGCGGGAGTTCGTCCTACGAGCAGTACTTC.

This clonotype was recorded many times. The chain recombines TRBV2 with TRBJ2-5, with TRBD2 as a possible D gene (6 bases). The CDR3 runs 15 residues. Trimming removed 1 base at V and 5 bases at J, with 14 bases between. Germline V gene sequence: CDR1 SNHLY, CDR2 FYNNEI. CDR3 region: CASSEETVRGETQYF. CDR3 DNA: TGTGCCAGCAGTGAAGAGACAGTCCGGGGGGAGACCCAGTACTTC.

At least ten counts were recorded for this clonotype. The genes are TRBV24-1 and TRBJ2-2, with 8 bases fitting TRBD2. J lost 4 bases, V lost 8 bases, and 5 bases had no gene match. CDR1 is KGHDR and CDR2 is SFDVKD in the germline V gene. The length of the CDR3 is 14 residues. CDR3 protein: CATNPGTSTGELFF. DNA of the CDR3: TGTGCCACCAACCCCGGGACTAGCACCGGGGAGCTGTTTTTT.

The chain has TRBV6-1 and TRBJ2-7; 8 bases are a match to TRBD1. CDR3 size: 16 residues. From germline, CDR1 is MNHNS and CDR2 SASEGT. The V and J ends lost 3 bases and 2 bases, in that order; junction bases with no gene match: 9. The CDR3 sequence is CASSEARTGYPYEQYF. The CDR3 DNA sequence: TGTGCCAGCAGTGAGGCGCGGACAGGGTACCCCTACGAGCAGTACTTC.

This clonotype was observed many times. The gene calls are TRBV15 and TRBJ1-2, with 7 positions matching TRBD1. The CDR3 runs to 15 residues. In germline, CDR1 is LNHNV, CDR2 YYDKDF (reference sequence). V shed 0 bases, J shed 2 bases, and the junction held 3 bases outside the gene matches. CDR3 amino acids: CATSRDRGPNYGYTF. In nucleotides, the CDR3 is TGTGCCACCAGCAGAGATAGGGGGCCAAACTATGGCTACACCTTC.

This clonotype was found many times. This rearrangement joins TRBV28 to TRBJ2-5; 13 nucleotides align to TRBD2. This CDR3 comprises 15 residues. CDR1 and CDR2 from the germline V gene are MDHEN and SYDVKM. Trimming cost V 8 bases and J 6 bases; bases outside gene matches: 9. The CDR3 DNA reads as TGTGCCAGCTCTACAGGACTAGCGGGAGTTCAGACCCAGTACTTC. It translates to CASSTGLAGVQTQYF.

This clonotype was found many times. V and J are TRBV4-2 and TRBJ2-7, with D perhaps TRBD2 (5 bases). Germline CDR1 and CDR2: LGHNA and YNFKEQ. The V gene lost 0 bases and the J gene lost 6 bases, with 15 bases spanning the gap. There are 15 residues in the CDR3. CDR3 sequence reads: CASSQDPGGRSEQYF. The CDR3 nucleotides read TGTGCCAGCAGCCAAGATCCAGGAGGAAGAAGCGAGCAGTACTTC.

At least ten counts were recorded for this clonotype. The V call is TRBV2, the J call TRBJ2-7, with D perhaps TRBD1 (6 bases). Trimming stripped 5 bases from V and 2 bases from J, with 13 bases between. The CDR3 is 14 amino acids. Germline CDR1 reads SNHLY; CDR2 reads FYNNEI. The CDR3 protein is CASSPLSGAYEQYF. In nucleotides, the CDR3 is TGTGCCAGCAGTCCTCTTTCAGGGGCCTACGAGCAGTACTTC.

This clonotype came up many times. The V and J genes are TRBV11-1 and TRBJ2-7; D not certain. Trimming removed 2 bases at V and 4 bases at J, with 12 bases between. The CDR3 runs 14 residues. The V gene's germline CDR1 is SGHAT and CDR2 FQDESV (reference sequence). In DNA, the CDR3 is TGTGCCAGCAGCTTAAGAGTCGGATCTTACGAGCAGTACTTC. This translates into CASSLRVGSYEQYF.